Each of the 7 T cell receptor beta chains below was sequenced from the same sample in a study of T cells in Graves' hyperthyroidism and ophthalmopathy. Amplification targeted TCR beta CDR3 regions from RNA transcripts. During a first-round RT-PCR of the TCR CDR3, the HTBI primer set was used. A single record per CDR3 protein comes from TCRdb applying MiXCR to the multiplex PCR reads. The sample has 490,000 or so distinct CDR3 sequences; 46% are singletons. What was sequenced was peripheral blood or thyroid tissue (not recorded which). These receptors were collected from an adult woman with Graves' disease, either hyperthyroidism or ophthalmopathy (not recorded which).

V and J are TRBV29-1 and TRBJ2-7; no reliable D call. The V gene's germline CDR1 is SQVTM and CDR2 ANQGSEA. Trimming removed 7 bases from V and 2 bases from J, with 15 bases in between. The CDR3 contains 13 residues. The CDR3 spells CSAGPGAAYEQYF. In nucleotides, the CDR3 is TGCAGCGCCGGCCCCGGAGCCGCCTACGAGCAGTACTTC.

This chain links TRBV30 with TRBJ2-2; D ambiguous. Trimming shortened V by 4 bases and J by 2 bases, and 8 bases separated the two germline ends. The CDR3 extends over 13 amino acids. CDR1 and CDR2 (germline): GTSNPN, SVGIG (reference sequence). The CDR3 DNA reads TGTGCCTGGAAGGCCCTAAACACCGGGGAGCTGTTTTTT. This gives the protein CAWKALNTGELFF.

The chain uses TRBV20-1 and TRBJ2-5; perhaps TRBD1 as D (6 bases). With 6 bases removed from V and 5 bases from J, the gap between germline ends came to 22 bases. The CDR3 covers 15 residues. Germline lookup yields CDR1 DFQATT and CDR2 SNEGSKA (reference sequence). CDR3 coding DNA: TGCAGTGCAGAAGATGAGAGCAGGGGAAAGGAGACCCAGTACTTC. It yields the protein CSAEDESRGKETQYF.

The rearrangement joins TRBV2 to TRBJ1-2; weak D call: TRBD1 (5 bases). From germline, CDR1 is SNHLY and CDR2 FYNNEI. The CDR3 contains 14 residues. Trimming left V 7 bases short and J 4 bases short, with 16 bases between. As DNA, the CDR3 is TGTGCCAGCAAGATACCGGGACCCGGCTATGGCTACACCTTC. Translating it yields CASKIPGPGYGYTF.

The V and J genes are TRBV27 and TRBJ1-2; D is ambiguous. This CDR3 spans 13 amino acids. Trimming left V 6 bases short and J 6 bases short, with 14 bases between. In germline, CDR1 is MNHEY, CDR2 SMNVEV (reference sequence). CDR3 residues: CASSLSGEHGYTF. The CDR3 region has the DNA TGTGCCAGCAGCTTAAGCGGTGAGCATGGCTACACCTTC.

This clonotype was picked up many times. The chain couples TRBV7-2 to TRBJ1-4; perhaps TRBD1 as D (6 bases). CDR3 length: 15 residues. The germline V and J ends were trimmed by 5 bases and 4 bases, with 14 bases remaining between them. Germline lookup yields CDR1 SGHTA and CDR2 FQGNSA. CDR3 in DNA: TGTGCCAGCAGCCGACACAGGGAACTTAATGAAAAACTGTTTTTT. Its protein is CASSRHRELNEKLFF.

This clonotype was counted ten times or more. The V gene is TRBV24-1, the J gene TRBJ2-6; TRBD1 might be the D (5 bases). Trimming cost V 11 bases and J 1 base, with 14 bases left between them. CDR3 length: 15 amino acids. CDR1 and CDR2 (germline): KGHDR, SFDVKD. The CDR3, as DNA: TGTGCCATCATGAGCACAGGTTCTGGGGCCAACGTCCTGACTTTC. Translation gives CAIMSTGSGANVLTF.